This TCR beta chain was found in a study of blood T cell repertoires in COVID-19. At the level of the study: Material from acute and convalescent COVID-19 was sourced from the United States, Italy and Spain. T cells, B-cell-depleted T cells, or PBMCs provided the cDNA or gDNA that served as material.

This CDR3 contains 14 residues. The junction had 3 bases not matched to a gene; V was cut back by 4 bases and J by 1 base. The germline V gene encodes CDR1 SGHKS and CDR2 YYEKEE (reference sequence). In the authors' methods: Amplified reference gene primers provided the basis for estimating nucleated cell counts. Profiled with immunoSEQ multiplex PCR; TCRdb holds only in-frame clones, not every one. Clone size and the V and J calls come from that table; the DNA yielded D and trimming. The data show around 140,000 clones, 80% to 90% seen once. Input material: peripheral blood. This clonotype originated in a man aged 80 or over with acute or convalescent COVID-19. This rearrangement joins TRBV5-5 to TRBJ1-2; 8 bases map to TRBD1. CDR3 sequence: CASSPGQGNYGYTF. CDR3 DNA: TGTGCCAGCAGCCCTGGACAGGGTAACTATGGCTACACCTTC.